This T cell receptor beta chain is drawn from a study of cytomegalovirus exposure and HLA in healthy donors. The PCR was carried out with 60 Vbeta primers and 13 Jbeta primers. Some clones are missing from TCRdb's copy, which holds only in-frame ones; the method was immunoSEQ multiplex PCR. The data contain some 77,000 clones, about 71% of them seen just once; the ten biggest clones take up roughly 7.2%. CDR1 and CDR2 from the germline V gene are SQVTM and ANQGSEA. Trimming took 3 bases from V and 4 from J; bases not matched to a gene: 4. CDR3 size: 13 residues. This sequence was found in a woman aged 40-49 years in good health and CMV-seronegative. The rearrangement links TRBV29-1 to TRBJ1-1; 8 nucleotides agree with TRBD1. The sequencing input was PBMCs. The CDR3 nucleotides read TGCAGCGTTGAGGGACAGGCGGGCACTGAAGCTTTCTTT. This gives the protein CSVEGQAGTEAFF. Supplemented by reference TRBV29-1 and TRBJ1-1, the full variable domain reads SAVISQKPSRDICQRGTSLTIQCQVDSQVTMMFWYRQQPGQSLTLIATANQGSEATYESGFVIDKFPISRPNLTFSTLTVSNMSPEDSSIYLCSVEGQAGTEAFFGQGTRLTVV.